Listed below are T cell receptor beta chains from one sample, sequenced in a study of immune evolution from preneoplasia to lung adenocarcinoma. The table came from immunoSEQ multiplex PCR; TCRdb's copy has only in-frame clones and leaves some out. The table records roughly 5,300 clones, around three quarters of them present only once. Input material: FFPE lung adenocarcinoma in situ tissue. Source of these receptors: a person aged 60-79 years with lung adenocarcinoma. The CDR3 runs from the conserved cysteine through the conserved F or W. D genes are given only for firm matches. The size entry is marked missing in some rows and otherwise reads once, few, many or a size class.

size: few; D: -; V: TRBV5-5; J: TRBJ1-5; CDR3: CASSRTGFGGQPQHF; DNA: TGTGCCAGCAGCCGTACAGGATTTGGGGGTCAGCCCCAGCATTTT
size: few; D: -; V: TRBV28; J: TRBJ1-1; CDR3: CASRTSRGSTEAFF; DNA: TGTGCCAGCAGGACCAGCCGGGGGTCCACTGAAGCTTTCTTT
size: -; D: -; V: TRBV30; J: TRBJ1-6; CDR3: CAWREGYSPLHF; DNA: TGTGCCTGGAGAGAGGGGTATTCACCCCTCCACTTT
size: -; D: -; V: TRBV19; J: TRBJ2-6; CDR3: CASNVAISGANVLTF; DNA: TGTGCCAGTAACGTGGCCATCTCTGGGGCCAACGTCCTGACTTTC
size: medium-sized; D: TRBD1; V: TRBV29-1; J: TRBJ2-2; CDR3: CSVVQGAGELFF; DNA: TGCAGCGTGGTTCAGGGGGCCGGGGAGCTGTTTTTT
size: -; D: -; V: TRBV19; J: TRBJ2-6; CDR3: CASKPNSGANVLTF; DNA: TGTGCCAGTAAACCGAACTCTGGGGCCAACGTCCTGACTTTC
size: medium-sized; D: -; V: TRBV9; J: TRBJ1-3; CDR3: CASSVEGRYGNTIYF; DNA: TGTGCCAGCAGCGTAGAGGGCAGATATGGAAACACCATATATTTT
size: -; D: -; V: TRBV11-2; J: TRBJ2-1; CDR3: CASSTRQSSYNEQFF; DNA: TGTGCCAGCAGCACTCGACAGAGCTCCTACAATGAGCAGTTCTTC
size: -; D: -; V: TRBV19; J: TRBJ2-5; CDR3: CASSDGSGWETQYF; DNA: TGTGCCAGTAGTGATGGGAGCGGGTGGGAGACCCAGTACTTC
size: -; D: -; V: TRBV27; J: TRBJ1-2; CDR3: CASSFRPGILGDGYTF; DNA: TGTGCCAGCAGTTTCCGCCCCGGAATTTTAGGGGATGGCTACACCTTC
size: -; D: -; V: TRBV5-4; J: TRBJ2-3; CDR3: CASSPWSTDTQYF; DNA: TGTGCCAGCAGCCCTTGGAGCACAGATACGCAGTATTTT
size: -; D: -; V: TRBV9; J: TRBJ1-4; CDR3: CASKGENNEKLFF; DNA: TGTGCCAGCAAGGGGGAGAATAATGAAAAACTGTTTTTT
size: -; D: -; V: TRBV18; J: TRBJ1-5; CDR3: CASSPDSSNQPQHF; DNA: TGTGCCAGCTCGCCGGACAGTAGCAATCAGCCCCAGCATTTT
size: -; D: -; V: TRBV7-2; J: TRBJ1-6; CDR3: CASRTWDNSPLHF; DNA: TGTGCCAGCAGGACTTGGGATAATTCACCCCTCCACTTT
size: -; D: -; V: TRBV4-1; J: TRBJ1-5; CDR3: CASSQGRGGGNQPQHF; DNA: TGCGCCAGCAGCCAAGGTAGGGGGGGAGGCAATCAGCCCCAGCATTTT
size: few; D: -; V: TRBV5-1; J: TRBJ2-5; CDR3: CASSPATRRGQETQYF; DNA: TGCGCCAGCAGCCCGGCCACTAGGAGAGGCCAAGAGACCCAGTACTTC
size: -; D: TRBD1; V: TRBV7-9; J: TRBJ1-2; CDR3: CASSSSTGDYGYTF; DNA: TGTGCCAGCAGCTCTTCAACAGGGGACTATGGCTACACCTTC
size: few; D: -; V: TRBV6-1; J: TRBJ1-3; CDR3: CASSAAGSSGNTIYF; DNA: TGTGCCAGCAGTGCGGCAGGTTCCTCTGGAAACACCATATATTTT
size: few; D: -; V: TRBV9; J: TRBJ2-2; CDR3: CASSAQGGVGTGELFF; DNA: TGTGCCAGCAGCGCACAGGGGGGGGTTGGCACCGGGGAGCTGTTTTTT
size: -; D: -; V: TRBV15; J: TRBJ2-6; CDR3: CATSSGTSGANVLTF; DNA: TGTGCCACCAGCTCAGGGACCTCTGGGGCCAACGTCCTGACTTTC
size: -; D: -; V: TRBV6-5; J: TRBJ1-2; CDR3: CATAGDYGYTF; DNA: TGTGCCACCGCAGGGGACTATGGCTACACCTTC
size: few; D: -; V: TRBV10-1; J: TRBJ2-2; CDR3: CASRARRGGELFF; DNA: TGCGCCAGCAGGGCGAGGAGGGGCGGGGAGCTGTTTTTT
size: -; D: -; V: TRBV18; J: TRBJ1-4; CDR3: CASSPSLGQLGGTNEKLFF; DNA: TGTGCCAGCTCACCCTCCCTCGGACAGCTCGGAGGAACTAATGAAAAACTGTTTTTT
size: few; D: -; V: TRBV6-5; J: TRBJ2-2; CDR3: CASSYSRGSGELFF; DNA: TGTGCCAGCAGTTACTCGAGAGGGTCCGGGGAGCTGTTTTTT
size: -; D: -; V: TRBV13; J: TRBJ2-7; CDR3: CASSRGKGEQYF; DNA: TGTGCCAGCAGCAGGGGGAAAGGCGAGCAGTACTTC
size: -; D: -; V: TRBV28; J: TRBJ1-1; CDR3: CASSLWGGNTEAFF; DNA: TGTGCCAGCAGTTTATGGGGCGGGAACACTGAAGCTTTCTTT
size: -; D: -; V: TRBV7-3; J: TRBJ2-5; CDR3: CASSMDLQETQYF; DNA: TGTGCCAGCAGCATGGACCTCCAAGAGACCCAGTACTTC
size: few; D: -; V: TRBV4-1; J: TRBJ2-5; CDR3: CASSQVRQQGRETQYF; DNA: TGCGCCAGCAGCCAAGTTCGTCAACAGGGAAGAGAGACCCAGTACTTC
size: -; D: -; V: TRBV28; J: TRBJ2-7; CDR3: CASRGVGSYEQYF; DNA: TGTGCCAGCAGAGGAGTGGGATCGTACGAGCAGTACTTC
size: few; D: TRBD1; V: TRBV6-5; J: TRBJ2-6; CDR3: CASSLTGSGANVLTF; DNA: TGTGCCAGCAGTCTGACAGGGAGTGGGGCCAACGTCCTGACTTTC
size: -; D: -; V: TRBV6-5; J: TRBJ1-1; CDR3: CASSGGSWVNTEAFF; DNA: TGTGCCAGCAGTGGGGGAAGCTGGGTGAACACTGAAGCTTTCTTT
size: -; D: TRBD1; V: TRBV4-1; J: TRBJ2-7; CDR3: CASSLSGTGAYEQYF; DNA: TGCGCCAGCAGCCTCTCCGGGACAGGGGCCTACGAGCAGTACTTC
size: -; D: -; V: TRBV10-3; J: TRBJ1-6; CDR3: CAIRDSHSSYNSPLHF; DNA: TGTGCCATCAGGGACAGTCATAGCTCCTATAATTCACCCCTCCACTTT
size: -; D: -; V: TRBV4-1; J: TRBJ2-2; CDR3: CASSQDRTGELFF; DNA: TGCGCCAGCAGCCAAGATCGCACCGGGGAGCTGTTTTTT
size: -; D: -; V: TRBV6-5; J: TRBJ1-1; CDR3: CASSGLGYTEAFF; DNA: TGTGCCAGCAGCGGCCTCGGTTACACTGAAGCTTTCTTT
size: -; D: -; V: TRBV15; J: TRBJ2-5; CDR3: CATSRDGPTYQETQYF; DNA: TGTGCCACCAGCAGAGATGGACCGACGTACCAAGAGACCCAGTACTTC
size: -; D: -; V: TRBV10-2; J: TRBJ2-7; CDR3: CASSGERLSVSSYEQYF; DNA: TGCGCCAGCAGTGGGGAACGCCTTAGCGTCAGCTCCTACGAGCAGTACTTC
size: -; D: TRBD2; V: TRBV4-2; J: TRBJ2-5; CDR3: CASRPGLAGYQETQYF; DNA: TGTGCCAGCAGGCCGGGACTAGCAGGATATCAAGAGACCCAGTACTTC
size: -; D: TRBD1; V: TRBV7-9; J: TRBJ2-5; CDR3: CASRQGVQETQYF; DNA: TGTGCCAGCAGACAGGGGGTACAAGAGACCCAGTACTTC
size: once; D: -; V: TRBV5-5; J: TRBJ1-5; CDR3: CASSLGGSALVPQPQHF; DNA: TGTGCCAGCAGCTTGGGGGGTTCAGCGCTGGTGCCTCAGCCCCAGCATTTT
size: -; D: TRBD1; V: TRBV7-9; J: TRBJ2-5; CDR3: CASSLDQGAGETQYF; DNA: TGTGCCAGCAGCTTAGACCAGGGGGCGGGGGAGACCCAGTACTTC
size: -; D: -; V: TRBV7-9; J: TRBJ1-4; CDR3: CASSLGGVHEKLFF; DNA: TGTGCCAGCAGCTTAGGGGGGGTTCATGAAAAACTGTTTTTT
size: -; D: -; V: TRBV6-1; J: TRBJ1-2; CDR3: CASSEFVLYGYTF; DNA: TGTGCCAGCAGTGAGTTTGTATTGTATGGCTACACCTTC
size: -; D: TRBD1; V: TRBV29-1; J: TRBJ2-3; CDR3: CSVAQGAGVDTQYF; DNA: TGCAGCGTTGCCCAGGGGGCAGGGGTAGATACGCAGTATTTT